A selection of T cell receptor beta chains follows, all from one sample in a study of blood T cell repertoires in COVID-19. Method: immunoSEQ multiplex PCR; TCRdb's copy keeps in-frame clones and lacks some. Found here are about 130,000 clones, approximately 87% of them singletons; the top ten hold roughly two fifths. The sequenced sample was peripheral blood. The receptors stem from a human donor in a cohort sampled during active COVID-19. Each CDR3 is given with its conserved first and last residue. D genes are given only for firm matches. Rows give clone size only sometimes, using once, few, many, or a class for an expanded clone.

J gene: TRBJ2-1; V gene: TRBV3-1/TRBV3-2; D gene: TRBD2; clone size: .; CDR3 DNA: TGTGCCAGCAGCCAAGATCTAGCGGGAGGGCCCTACAATGAGCAGTTCTTC; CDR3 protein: CASSQDLAGGPYNEQFF
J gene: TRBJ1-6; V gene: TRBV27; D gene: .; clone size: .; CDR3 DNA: TGTGCCAGCAGTCGCAACAGGGAGTCACCCCTCCACTTT; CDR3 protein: CASSRNRESPLHF
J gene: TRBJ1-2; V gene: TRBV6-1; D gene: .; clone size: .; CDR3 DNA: TGTGCCAGCAGTGAAGCCCGGAGCCGGAACGGGGGCTACACCTTC; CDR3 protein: CASSEARSRNGGYTF
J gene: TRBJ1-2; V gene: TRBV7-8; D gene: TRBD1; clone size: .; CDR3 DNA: TGTGCCAGCAGCTTAAAGGGGGCGAATGTTTACTATGGCTACACCTTC; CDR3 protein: CASSLKGANVYYGYTF
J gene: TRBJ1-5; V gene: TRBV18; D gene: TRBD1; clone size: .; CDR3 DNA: TGTGCCAGCTCGGAACAGGGGGCCGTGAGCAATCAGCCCCAGCATTTT; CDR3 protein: CASSEQGAVSNQPQHF
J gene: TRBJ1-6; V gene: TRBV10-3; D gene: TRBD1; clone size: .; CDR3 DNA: TGTGCCATCGGGACAGACGTTTCACCCCTCCACTTT; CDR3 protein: CAIGTDVSPLHF
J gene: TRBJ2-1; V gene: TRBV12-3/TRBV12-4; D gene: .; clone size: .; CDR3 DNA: TGTGCCAGCACGGGCGGGAAAGTCAATGAGCAGTTCTTC; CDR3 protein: CASTGGKVNEQFF
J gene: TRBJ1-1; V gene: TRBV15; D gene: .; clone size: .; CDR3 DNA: TGTGCCACCAGCAGAGATATGAACACTGAAGCTTTCTTT; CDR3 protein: CATSRDMNTEAFF
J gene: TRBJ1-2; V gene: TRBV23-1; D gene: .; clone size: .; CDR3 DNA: TGCGCCAGCAGTCCCATTAACCACAGCAACTATGGCTACACCTTC; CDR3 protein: CASSPINHSNYGYTF
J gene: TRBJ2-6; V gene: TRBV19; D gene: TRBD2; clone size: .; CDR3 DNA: TGTGCCAGTAGTATAGGGGGGGGCTCTGGGGCCAACGTCCTGACTTTC; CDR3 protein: CASSIGGGSGANVLTF
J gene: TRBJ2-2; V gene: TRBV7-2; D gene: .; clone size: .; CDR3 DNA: TGTGCCAGCAGCTTACCGACAGGCTTGAACACCGGGGAGCTGTTTTTT; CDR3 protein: CASSLPTGLNTGELFF
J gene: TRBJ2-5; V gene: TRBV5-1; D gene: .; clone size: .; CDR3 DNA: TGCGCCAGCAGCTTGGAAGGCGGGGTTCAAGAGACCCAGTACTTC; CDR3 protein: CASSLEGGVQETQYF
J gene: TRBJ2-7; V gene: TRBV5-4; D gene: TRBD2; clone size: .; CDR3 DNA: TGTGCCAGCAGCTCCACTAGCGGGGGGAACTACGAGCAGTACTTC; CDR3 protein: CASSSTSGGNYEQYF
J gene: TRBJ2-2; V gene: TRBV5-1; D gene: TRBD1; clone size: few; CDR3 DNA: TGCGCCAGCAGCTCGCGTCCCGGGACAGGGCTGACCGGGGAGCTGTTTTTT; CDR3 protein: CASSSRPGTGLTGELFF
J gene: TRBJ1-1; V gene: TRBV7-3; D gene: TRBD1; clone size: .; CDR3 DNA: TGTGCCAGCAGCCCAATTGGACAGGGCGGCCGTGCGAACACTGAAGCTTTCTTT; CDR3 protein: CASSPIGQGGRANTEAFF
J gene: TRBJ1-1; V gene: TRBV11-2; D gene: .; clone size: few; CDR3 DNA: TGTGCCAGCAGCTTAGGGAGGAACACTGAAGCTTTCTTT; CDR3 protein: CASSLGRNTEAFF
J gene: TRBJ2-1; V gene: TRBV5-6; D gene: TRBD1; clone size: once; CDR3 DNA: TGTGCCAGCAGCATGGTGGACAGGCCTTCCTCCTACAATGAGCAGTTCTTC; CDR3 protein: CASSMVDRPSSYNEQFF
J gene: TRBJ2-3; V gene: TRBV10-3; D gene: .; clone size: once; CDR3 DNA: TGTGCCACTACTGCGGAGGGGACTTTAACAGATACGCAGTATTTT; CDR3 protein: CATTAEGTLTDTQYF
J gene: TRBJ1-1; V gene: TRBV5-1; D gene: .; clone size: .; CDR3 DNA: TGCGCCAGCAGCCCACAGGTAAACACTGAAGCTTTCTTT; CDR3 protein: CASSPQVNTEAFF
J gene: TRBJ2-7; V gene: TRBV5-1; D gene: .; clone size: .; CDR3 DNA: TGCGCCAGCAGCATTTTGGGGCTCAACGAGCAGTACTTC; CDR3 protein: CASSILGLNEQYF
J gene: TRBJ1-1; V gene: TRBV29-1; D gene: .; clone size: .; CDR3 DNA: TGCAGCGGAGACAGAGCCTTGAACACTGAAGCTTTCTTT; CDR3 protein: CSGDRALNTEAFF
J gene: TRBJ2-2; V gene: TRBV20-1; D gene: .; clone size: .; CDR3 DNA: TGCAGTGCTTCCTACTTAGGGGAGCTGTTTTTT; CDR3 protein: CSASYLGELFF
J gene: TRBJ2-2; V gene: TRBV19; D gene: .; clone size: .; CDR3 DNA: TGTGCCAGTAGTACCACCCGGTTCTCCGGGGAGCTGTTTTTT; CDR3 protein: CASSTTRFSGELFF
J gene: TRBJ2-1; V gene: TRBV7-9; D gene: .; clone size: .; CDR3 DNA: TGTGCCAGCATCGAAGGAGGGAATCACAATGAGCAGTTCTTC; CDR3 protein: CASIEGGNHNEQFF
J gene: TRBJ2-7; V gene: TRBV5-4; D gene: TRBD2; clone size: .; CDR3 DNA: TGTGCCAGCAGCTTGGCCGGGACTAGTGGCACCTACGAGCAGTACTTC; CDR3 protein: CASSLAGTSGTYEQYF
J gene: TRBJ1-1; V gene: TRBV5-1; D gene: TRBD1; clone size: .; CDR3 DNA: TGCGCCAGCAGCTCCGGACAGGGAAGGTCCACTGAAGCTTTCTTT; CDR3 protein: CASSSGQGRSTEAFF
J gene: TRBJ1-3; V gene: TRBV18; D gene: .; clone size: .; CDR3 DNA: TGTGCCAGCTCACCACCCACAGGGAGGGACACCATATATTTT; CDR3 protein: CASSPPTGRDTIYF
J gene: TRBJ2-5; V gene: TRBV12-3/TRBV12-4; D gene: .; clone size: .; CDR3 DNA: TGTGCCAGCAGCCAAGCGGATTTTGGGACCCAGTACTTC; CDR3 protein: CASSQADFGTQYF
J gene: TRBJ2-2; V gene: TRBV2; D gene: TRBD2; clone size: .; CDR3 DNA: TGTGCCAGATCGTCCGGGACTAGCGGGGAAGCGAACACCGGGGAGCTGTTTTTT; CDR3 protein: CARSSGTSGEANTGELFF
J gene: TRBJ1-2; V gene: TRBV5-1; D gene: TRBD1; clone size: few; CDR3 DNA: TGCGCCAGCAGCTTGGGGACAGGAGTTGGCTACACCTTC; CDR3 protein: CASSLGTGVGYTF
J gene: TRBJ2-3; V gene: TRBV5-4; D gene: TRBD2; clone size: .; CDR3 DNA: TGTGCCAGCAGCTTTCCTAGCGGGGGGGTCGCAGATACGCAGTATTTT; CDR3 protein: CASSFPSGGVADTQYF
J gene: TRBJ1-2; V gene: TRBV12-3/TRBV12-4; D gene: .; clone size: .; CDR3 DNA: TGTGCCAGCAGGGGGGGGAGCTATGGCTACACCTTC; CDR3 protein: CASRGGSYGYTF
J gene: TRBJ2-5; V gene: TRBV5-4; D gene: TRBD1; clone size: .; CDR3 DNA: TGTGCCAGCAGTCGATCGACAGGGTACCAAGAGACCCAGTACTTC; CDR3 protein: CASSRSTGYQETQYF
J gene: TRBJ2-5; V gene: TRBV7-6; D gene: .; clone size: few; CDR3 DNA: TGTGCCAGCAGGGGGGCAGAGAGTCAAGAGACCCAGTACTTC; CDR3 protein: CASRGAESQETQYF
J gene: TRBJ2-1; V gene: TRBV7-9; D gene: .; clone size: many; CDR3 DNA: TGTGCGATCCCGGGACACCTCCTCTACAATGAGCAGTTCTTC; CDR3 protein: CAIPGHLLYNEQFF
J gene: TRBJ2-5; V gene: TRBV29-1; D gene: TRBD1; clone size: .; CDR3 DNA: TGCAGCCTTAAAGGGACAGGTTTTGGAGAGGAGACCCAGTACTTC; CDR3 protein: CSLKGTGFGEETQYF
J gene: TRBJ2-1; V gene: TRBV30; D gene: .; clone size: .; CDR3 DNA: TGTGCCTGCGTTCCCTCTTACAATGAGCAGTTCTTC; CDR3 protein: CACVPSYNEQFF
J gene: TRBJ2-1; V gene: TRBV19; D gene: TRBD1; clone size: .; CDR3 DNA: TGTGCCAGTAGGCCGGGACAGGGCTCCTACAATGAGCAGTTCTTC; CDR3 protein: CASRPGQGSYNEQFF
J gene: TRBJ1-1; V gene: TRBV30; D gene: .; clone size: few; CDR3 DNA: TGTGCCTGGCAGACAGGAACAAACACTGAAGCTTTCTTT; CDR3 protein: CAWQTGTNTEAFF
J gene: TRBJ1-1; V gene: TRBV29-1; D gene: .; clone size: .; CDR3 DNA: TGCAGCGTTGAAGATCCTGCGAGGAACACTGAAGCTTTCTTT; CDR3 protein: CSVEDPARNTEAFF
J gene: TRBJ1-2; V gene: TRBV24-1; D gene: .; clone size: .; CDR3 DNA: TGTGCCACCAGTGAACTCCAGGGAGGCTACACCTTC; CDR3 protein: CATSELQGGYTF
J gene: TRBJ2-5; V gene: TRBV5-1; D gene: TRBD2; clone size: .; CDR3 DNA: TGCGCCAGCAGCACTCGACTAGCGGGGGAGACTCAGTACTTC; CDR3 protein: CASSTRLAGETQYF
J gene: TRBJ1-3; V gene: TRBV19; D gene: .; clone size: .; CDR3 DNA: TGTGCCACCCACCCCGGGGGTCCTGCCCTCTCTGGAAACACCATATATTTT; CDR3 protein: CATHPGGPALSGNTIYF
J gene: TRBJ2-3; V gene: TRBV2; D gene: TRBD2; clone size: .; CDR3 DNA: TGTGCCAGCAGTCCCGGGAGGAGGGCGGGAGATACGCAGTATTTT; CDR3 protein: CASSPGRRAGDTQYF
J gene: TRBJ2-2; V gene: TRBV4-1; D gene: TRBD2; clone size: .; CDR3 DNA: TGCGCCAGCAGCCAATTAGAACGGGGGGGCAGTACCGGGGAGCTGTTTTTT; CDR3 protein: CASSQLERGGSTGELFF
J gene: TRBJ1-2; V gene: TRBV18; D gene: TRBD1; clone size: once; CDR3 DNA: TGTGCCAGCTCACTCCGGGACAGGGATAACTATGGCTACACCTTC; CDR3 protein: CASSLRDRDNYGYTF
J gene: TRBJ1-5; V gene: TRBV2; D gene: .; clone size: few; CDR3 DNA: TGTGCCAGCAGTGAAGCGCTGGGCTATCAGCCCCAGCATTTT; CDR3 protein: CASSEALGYQPQHF